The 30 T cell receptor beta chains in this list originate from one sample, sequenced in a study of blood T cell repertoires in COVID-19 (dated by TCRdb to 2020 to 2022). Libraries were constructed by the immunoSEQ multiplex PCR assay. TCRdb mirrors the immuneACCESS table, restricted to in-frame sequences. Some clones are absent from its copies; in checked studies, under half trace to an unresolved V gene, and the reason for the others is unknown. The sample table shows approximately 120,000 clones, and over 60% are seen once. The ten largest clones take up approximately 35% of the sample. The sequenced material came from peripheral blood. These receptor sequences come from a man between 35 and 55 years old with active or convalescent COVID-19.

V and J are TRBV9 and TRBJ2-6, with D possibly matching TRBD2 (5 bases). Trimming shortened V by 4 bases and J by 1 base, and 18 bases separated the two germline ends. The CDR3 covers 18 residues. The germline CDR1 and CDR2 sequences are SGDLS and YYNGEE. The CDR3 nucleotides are TGTGCCAGCAGCCCCCCGCCGGGAAGGACGTCTGGGGCCAACGTCCTGACTTTC. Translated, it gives CASSPPPGRTSGANVLTF.

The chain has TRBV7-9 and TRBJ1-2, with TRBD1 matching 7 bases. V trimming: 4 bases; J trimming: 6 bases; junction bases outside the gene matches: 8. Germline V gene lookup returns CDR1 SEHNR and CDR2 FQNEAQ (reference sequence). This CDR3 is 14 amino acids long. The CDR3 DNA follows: TGTGCCAGCAGCTCCCGTGGGCAGGGGGATGGCTACACCTTC. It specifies CASSSRGQGDGYTF.

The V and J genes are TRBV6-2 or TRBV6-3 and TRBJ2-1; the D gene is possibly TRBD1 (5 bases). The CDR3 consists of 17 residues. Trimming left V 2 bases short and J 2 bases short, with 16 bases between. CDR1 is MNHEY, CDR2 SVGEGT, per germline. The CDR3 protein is CASSYAWGIVTYNEQFF. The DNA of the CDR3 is TGTGCCAGCAGTTACGCGTGGGGCATCGTAACCTACAATGAGCAGTTCTTC.

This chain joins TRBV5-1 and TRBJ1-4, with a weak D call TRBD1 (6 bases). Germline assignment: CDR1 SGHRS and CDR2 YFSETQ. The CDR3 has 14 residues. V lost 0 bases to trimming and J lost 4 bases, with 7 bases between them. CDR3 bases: TGCGCCAGCAGCTTGGACAGGGTTAATGAAAAACTGTTTTTT. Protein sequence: CASSLDRVNEKLFF.

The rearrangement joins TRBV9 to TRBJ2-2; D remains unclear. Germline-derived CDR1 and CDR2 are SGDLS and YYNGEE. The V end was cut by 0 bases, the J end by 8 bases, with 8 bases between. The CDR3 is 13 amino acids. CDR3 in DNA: TGTGCCAGCAGCGTAGAAGGCGGTGGGGAGCTGTTTTTT. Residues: CASSVEGGGELFF.

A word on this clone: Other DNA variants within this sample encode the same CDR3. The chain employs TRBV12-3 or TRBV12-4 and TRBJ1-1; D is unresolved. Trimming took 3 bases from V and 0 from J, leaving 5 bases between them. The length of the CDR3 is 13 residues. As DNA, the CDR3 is TGTGCCAGCAGTTTTGAGTTGAACACTGAAGCTTTCTTT. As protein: CASSFELNTEAFF.

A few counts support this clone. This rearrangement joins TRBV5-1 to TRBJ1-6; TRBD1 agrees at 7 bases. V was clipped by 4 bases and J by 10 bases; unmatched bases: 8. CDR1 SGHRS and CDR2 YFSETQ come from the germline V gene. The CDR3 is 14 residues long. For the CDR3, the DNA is TGCGCCAGCAGCAAGGACAGGTCCCCGTCACCCCTCCACTTT. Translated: CASSKDRSPSPLHF. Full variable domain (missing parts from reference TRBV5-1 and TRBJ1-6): KAGVTQTPRYLIKTRGQQVTLSCSPISGHRSVSWYQQTPGQGLQFLFEYFSETQRNKGNFPGRFSGRQFSNSRSEMNVSTLELGDSALYLCASSKDRSPSPLHFGNGTRLTVT.

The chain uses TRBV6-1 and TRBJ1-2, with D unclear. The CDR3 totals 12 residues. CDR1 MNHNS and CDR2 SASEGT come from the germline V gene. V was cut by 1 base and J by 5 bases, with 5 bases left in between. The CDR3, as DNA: TGTGCCAGCAGTGAAGTGAGGTATGGCTACACCTTC. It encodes CASSEVRYGYTF.

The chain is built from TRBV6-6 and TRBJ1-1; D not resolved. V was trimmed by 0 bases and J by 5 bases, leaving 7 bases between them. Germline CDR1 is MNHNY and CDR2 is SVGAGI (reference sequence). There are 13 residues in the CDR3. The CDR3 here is CASSYSPGTEAFF. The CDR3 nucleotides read TGTGCCAGCAGTTACTCTCCGGGTACTGAAGCTTTCTTT.

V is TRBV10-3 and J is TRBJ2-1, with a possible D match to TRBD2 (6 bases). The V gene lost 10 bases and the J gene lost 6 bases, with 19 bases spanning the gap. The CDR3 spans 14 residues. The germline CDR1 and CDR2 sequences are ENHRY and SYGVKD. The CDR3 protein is CATRDSGDVNEQFF. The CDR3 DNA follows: TGTGCCACGCGTGATAGCGGAGATGTCAATGAGCAGTTCTTC.

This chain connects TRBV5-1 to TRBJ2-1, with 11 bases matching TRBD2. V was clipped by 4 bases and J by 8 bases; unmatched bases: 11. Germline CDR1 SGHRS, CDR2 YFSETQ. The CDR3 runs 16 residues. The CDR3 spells CASSRPLAGGGDEQFF. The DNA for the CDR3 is TGCGCCAGCAGCCGACCTCTAGCGGGGGGCGGAGATGAGCAGTTCTTC. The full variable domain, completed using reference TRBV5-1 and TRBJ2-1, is KAGVTQTPRYLIKTRGQQVTLSCSPISGHRSVSWYQQTPGQGLQFLFEYFSETQRNKGNFPGRFSGRQFSNSRSEMNVSTLELGDSALYLCASSRPLAGGGDEQFFGPGTRLTVL.

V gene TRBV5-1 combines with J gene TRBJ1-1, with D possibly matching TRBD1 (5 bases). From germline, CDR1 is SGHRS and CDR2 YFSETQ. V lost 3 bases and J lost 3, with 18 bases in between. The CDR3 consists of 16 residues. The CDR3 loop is CASSWRGGRQDTEAFF. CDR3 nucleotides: TGCGCCAGCAGCTGGAGGGGTGGAAGGCAGGACACTGAAGCTTTCTTT.

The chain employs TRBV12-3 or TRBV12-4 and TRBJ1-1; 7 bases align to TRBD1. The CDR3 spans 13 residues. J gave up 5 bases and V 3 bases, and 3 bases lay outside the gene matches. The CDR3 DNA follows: TGTGCCAGCAGTTTTGACAGGGTGACTGAAGCTTTCTTT. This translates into CASSFDRVTEAFF.

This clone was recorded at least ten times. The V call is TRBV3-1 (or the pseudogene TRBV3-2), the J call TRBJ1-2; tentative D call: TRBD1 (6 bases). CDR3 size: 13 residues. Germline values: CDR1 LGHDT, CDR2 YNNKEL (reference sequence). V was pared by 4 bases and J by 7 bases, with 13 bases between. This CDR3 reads CASSPAAQGGYTF. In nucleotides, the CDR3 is TGTGCCAGCAGCCCGGCGGCACAGGGTGGCTACACCTTC.

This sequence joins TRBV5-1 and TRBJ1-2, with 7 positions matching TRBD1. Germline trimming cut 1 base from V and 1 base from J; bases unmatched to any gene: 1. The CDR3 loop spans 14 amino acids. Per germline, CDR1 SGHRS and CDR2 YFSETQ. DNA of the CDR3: TGCGCCAGCAGCTTGTCAGGGGGTAACTATGGCTACACCTTC. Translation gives CASSLSGGNYGYTF.

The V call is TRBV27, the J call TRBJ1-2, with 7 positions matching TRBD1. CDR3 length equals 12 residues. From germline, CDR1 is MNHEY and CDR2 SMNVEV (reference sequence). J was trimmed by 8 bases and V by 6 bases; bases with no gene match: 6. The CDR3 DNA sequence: TGTGCCAGCAGCCGACAGGGCCAGGGCTACACCTTC. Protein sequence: CASSRQGQGYTF.

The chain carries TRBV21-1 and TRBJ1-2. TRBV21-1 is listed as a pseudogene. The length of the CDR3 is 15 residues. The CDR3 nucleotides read TGTGCCAGCACCACGCCAGTAGCAAAATACTATGGCTACACCTTC. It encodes CASTTPVAKYYGYTF.

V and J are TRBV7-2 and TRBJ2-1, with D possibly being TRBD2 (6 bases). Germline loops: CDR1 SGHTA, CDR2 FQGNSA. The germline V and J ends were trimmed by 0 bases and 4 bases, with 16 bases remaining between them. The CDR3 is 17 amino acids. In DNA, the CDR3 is TGTGCCAGCAGCTTAGCCAGTGGGGGAGGTCTATACAATGAGCAGTTCTTC. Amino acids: CASSLASGGGLYNEQFF. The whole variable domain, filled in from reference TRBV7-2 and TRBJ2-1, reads GAGVSQSPSNKVTEKGKDVELRCDPISGHTALYWYRQSLGQGLEFLIYFQGNSAPDKSGLPSDRFSAERTGGSVSTLTIQRTQQEDSAVYLCASSLASGGGLYNEQFFGPGTRLTVL.

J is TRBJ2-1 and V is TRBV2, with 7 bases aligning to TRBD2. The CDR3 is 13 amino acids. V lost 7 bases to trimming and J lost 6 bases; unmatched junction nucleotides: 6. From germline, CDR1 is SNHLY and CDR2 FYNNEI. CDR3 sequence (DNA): TGTGCCAGCAAACCATGGACTAGCAATGAGCAGTTCTTC. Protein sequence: CASKPWTSNEQFF. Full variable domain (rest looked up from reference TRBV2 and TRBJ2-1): EPEVTQTPSHQVTQMGQEVILRCVPISNHLYFYWYRQILGQKVEFLVSFYNNEISEKSEIFDDQFSVERPDGSNFTLKIRSTKLEDSAMYFCASKPWTSNEQFFGPGTRLTVL.

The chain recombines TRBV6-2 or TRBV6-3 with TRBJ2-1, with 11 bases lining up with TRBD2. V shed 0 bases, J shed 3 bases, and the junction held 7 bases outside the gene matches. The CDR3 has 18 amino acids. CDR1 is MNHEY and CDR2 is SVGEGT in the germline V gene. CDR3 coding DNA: TGTGCCAGCAGTTACTCGGCTAGCGGGGGGATCGTCTACAATGAGCAGTTCTTC. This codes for CASSYSASGGIVYNEQFF.

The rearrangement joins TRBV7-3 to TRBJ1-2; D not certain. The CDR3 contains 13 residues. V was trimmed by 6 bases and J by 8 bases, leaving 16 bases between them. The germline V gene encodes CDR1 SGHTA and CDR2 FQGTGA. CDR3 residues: CASSPDYSGGYTF. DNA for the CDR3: TGTGCCAGCAGTCCAGACTATTCGGGCGGCTACACCTTC.

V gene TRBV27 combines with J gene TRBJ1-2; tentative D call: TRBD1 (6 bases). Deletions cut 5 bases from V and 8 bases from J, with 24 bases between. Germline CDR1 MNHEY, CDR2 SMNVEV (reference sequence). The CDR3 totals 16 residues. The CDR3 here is CASSPDAQGSGRGYTF. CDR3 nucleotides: TGTGCCAGCAGTCCCGATGCACAGGGATCCGGTCGAGGCTACACCTTC.

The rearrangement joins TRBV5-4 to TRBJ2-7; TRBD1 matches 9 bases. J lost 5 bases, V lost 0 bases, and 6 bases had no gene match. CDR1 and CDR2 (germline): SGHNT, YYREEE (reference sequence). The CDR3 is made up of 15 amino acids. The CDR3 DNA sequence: TGTGCCAGCAGCTTGGCCACAGGGGGCATACACGAGCAGTACTTC. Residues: CASSLATGGIHEQYF.

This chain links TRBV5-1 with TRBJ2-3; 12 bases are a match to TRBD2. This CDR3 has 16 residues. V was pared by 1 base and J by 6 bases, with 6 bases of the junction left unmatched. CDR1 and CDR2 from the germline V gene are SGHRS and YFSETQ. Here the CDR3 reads CASSLIPSGGADTQYF. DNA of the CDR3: TGCGCCAGCAGCTTGATCCCTAGCGGGGGGGCGGATACGCAGTATTTT.

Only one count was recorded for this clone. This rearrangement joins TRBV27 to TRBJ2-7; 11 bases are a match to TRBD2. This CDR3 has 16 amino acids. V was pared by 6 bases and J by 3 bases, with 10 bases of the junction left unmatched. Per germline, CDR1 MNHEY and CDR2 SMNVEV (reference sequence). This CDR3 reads CASSRLAGGTNYEQYF. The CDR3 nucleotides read TGTGCCAGCAGCCGCCTAGCGGGAGGCACCAACTACGAGCAGTACTTC.

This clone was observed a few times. CDR3: CASSSGQTYNQPQHF. The CDR3 DNA reads TGTGCCAGCAGCTCGGGACAGACCTACAATCAGCCCCAGCATTTT. This chain joins TRBV6-5 and TRBJ1-5; the match to TRBD1 covers 7 bases. The germline CDR1 and CDR2 sequences are MNHEY and SVGAGI. This CDR3 region has 15 residues. V gave up 6 bases and J gave up 3 bases; unmatched junction bases: 8.

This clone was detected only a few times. The CDR3: CSVGLVFGDRDDGEYF. The CDR3 region has the DNA TGCAGCGTCGGACTGGTGTTTGGAGACAGGGATGATGGCGAGTACTTC. The V gene is TRBV29-1, the J gene TRBJ2-4, with 7 positions matching TRBD1. Germline values: CDR1 SQVTM, CDR2 ANQGSEA. CDR3 length equals 16 residues. V dropped 6 bases and J dropped 14; count of bases not matched to a gene: 25.

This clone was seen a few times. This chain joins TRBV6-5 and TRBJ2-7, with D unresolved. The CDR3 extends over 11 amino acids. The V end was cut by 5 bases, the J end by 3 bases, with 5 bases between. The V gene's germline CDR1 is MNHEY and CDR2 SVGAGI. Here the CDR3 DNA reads TGTGCCAGCAGTATCAACTACGAGCAGTACTTC. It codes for CASSINYEQYF.

This CDR3 is CASSYLAPNTHEQYF. Written as DNA, the CDR3 is TGCGCCAGCAGCTACCTTGCCCCCAACACCCACGAGCAGTACTTC. V gene TRBV5-1 combines with J gene TRBJ2-7; D uncertain. There are 15 residues in the CDR3. V dropped 3 bases and J dropped 5 bases, with 18 bases sitting between them. Germline V lookup: CDR1 SGHRS, CDR2 YFSETQ.

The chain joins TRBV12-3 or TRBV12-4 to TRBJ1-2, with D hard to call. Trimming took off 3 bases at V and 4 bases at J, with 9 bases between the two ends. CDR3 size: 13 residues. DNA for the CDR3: TGTGCCAGCAGTTTCGCAGCGAGCTATGGCTACACCTTC. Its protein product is CASSFAASYGYTF.